This is a list of T cell receptor beta chains from one sample in a study of blood T cell repertoires in COVID-19. Here immunoSEQ multiplex PCR was the method, and the copy in TCRdb shows in-frame clones only, minus some. Of 78,000 or so clones listed, about four fifths are singletons. Input material: peripheral blood. Every receptor here comes from a human donor in a cohort sampled during active COVID-19. The CDR3 runs from the conserved cysteine through the conserved F or W. D genes are given only for firm matches. Clone size is shown for a subset of rows, as once, few, many or a class of expanded clone.

j_call d_call v_call clone_size cdr3_length cdr3_nt cdr3_aa
TRBJ1-5 NA TRBV7-2 NA 16 TGTGCCAGCAGCTTAATGAGCGGATTAAGCAATCAGCCCCAGCATTTT CASSLMSGLSNQPQHF
TRBJ2-2 NA TRBV11-2 NA 15 TGTGCCAGCAGCTTAGATGGGCGGAACACCGGGGAGCTGTTTTTT CASSLDGRNTGELFF
TRBJ2-3 NA TRBV15 NA 16 TGTGCCACCAGCAGAGAGGTGACAGCGAGCACAGATACGCAGTATTTT CATSREVTASTDTQYF
TRBJ2-5 TRBD1 TRBV25-1 NA 13 TGTGCCAGCAGTCGACAGGGCCAAGAGACCCAGTACTTC CASSRQGQETQYF
TRBJ2-2 TRBD1 TRBV18 NA 16 TGTGCCAGCTCAGCAACACAGGGGGCGCTAACCGGGGAGCTGTTTTTT CASSATQGALTGELFF
TRBJ1-3 TRBD1 TRBV5-5 NA 15 TGTGCCAGCAGCGTGACAGGGCTCTCTGGAAACACCATATATTTT CASSVTGLSGNTIYF
TRBJ2-1 NA TRBV10-1 once 13 TGCGCCAGCAGTGAGCCTCCCCGCAATGAGCAGTTCTTC CASSEPPRNEQFF
TRBJ2-1 NA TRBV11-3 NA 17 TGTGCCAGCAGCATCCAGGGACTCTCTACCTCCTACAATGAGCAGTTCTTC CASSIQGLSTSYNEQFF
TRBJ1-4 TRBD1 TRBV7-3 NA 15 TGTGCCAGCAGCATGGGGACAGGGGTTAATGAAAAACTGTTTTTT CASSMGTGVNEKLFF
TRBJ2-5 TRBD1 TRBV19 NA 16 TGTGCCAGTAGTATAGTAAGACAGGGCGACCAAGAGACCCAGTACTTC CASSIVRQGDQETQYF
TRBJ1-4 NA TRBV2 NA 16 TGTGCCAGCAGTGAAGCGGGGGGGGCGCCTCGGGAAAAACTGTTTTTT CASSEAGGAPREKLFF